The entry below gives a single T cell receptor (beta chain) sequence along with its context. This clonotype was counted between two and nine times. Its antigen is unknown. No quality values exist for individual bases; no much larger clone is one base distant. The data were taken from a study of read filtering for tumor transcriptome and immune sequencing (dated by TCRdb to the early 2020s). Study-wide context: Of the patients in the cohort, some 18 were male and over twelve were female, and their mean age was approximately 66 years, with a range of about 40 to 85. TCR repertoires obtained by targeted immune repertoire sequencing and by bulk whole-transcriptome sequencing performed on the same bone marrow samples were compared. After DNase treatment, whole-transcriptome libraries were prepared using the TruSeq RNA Access Library Prep Kit. One main goal was a read-filtering strategy for immune repertoire data, in particular deciding whether clonotypes backed by only one read should be removed. TCR-region mapped reads per sample ranged from about 3.5 to 10.27 million with IR-seq versus only about 85 to 1273 with RNA-seq. By revised international staging, about 8 patients were R-ISS I, roughly 17 were R-ISS II and roughly 7 were R-ISS III. General conclusions and limits of the study: When single-read clonotypes were removed, the proportions of shared clonotypes in IR-seq and RNA-seq correlated more strongly. IR-seq captured clonotypes at much higher depth and more reliably than RNA-seq, and smaller IR-seq throughput sufficed to identify most shared clonotypes. The sorted CD138-negative fraction was not purified T cells but a mixed bone marrow immune population. In IR-seq, single-read clonotypes were roughly 84% of clonotypes but 3% to 4.5% of total reads; in RNA-seq they were roughly 72% of clonotypes and less than 45% of reads.

The Immunoverse kit was used to build TCR libraries from around 420 ng RNA, with molecular barcoded adaptors covering alpha/delta and beta/gamma chains. TCR library preparation used the same RNA that went into transcriptome sequencing. An Illumina HiSeq 4000 with 2 x 150 cycles was used to sequence the TCR libraries. In the source study's methods: MiXCR aligned TCR reads to human V, D, J and C references and assembled the aligned reads into CDR3 clonotypes, with quality filtering and error correction included. The tcR package in R was used to analyze clonotype counts and gene usage diversity. For inspection of raw mapping reads, RNA-seq reads were mapped by STAR aligner version 2.5.3a onto GRCh37 of the human genome. To test how sequencing depth affected the clonotypes detected, IR-seq fastq files were randomly downsampled with Seqtk 1.3. TCRdb reprocessing: public reads trimmed at Q25 with fastp, clones called with MiXCR, in-frame beta chains kept. Rows are unified per CDR3 protein, each entry keeping the most common DNA and genes. These V and J calls derive from TCRdb rather than the authors' analysis. Present in this sample are roughly 24,000 distinct CDR3 sequences, roughly 13% of which were seen just once. 60% to 80% of the sample belongs to the ten largest clones.

Every patient had bone marrow sampled at the time of active disease. Ficoll-Hypaque density gradient centrifugation was used to isolate the bone marrow mononuclear cells. Myeloma plasma cells were removed and CD138-negative cells were obtained by negative selection following labeling with CD138 magnetic microbeads on a MACS separator. The purity of the isolated cells was checked by flow cytometry with CD138 antibodies on an Attune NxT. Total RNA was extracted with TRIzol reagent and quantified with a NanoDrop spectrophotometer. For each patient, paired RNA-seq and IR-seq were run on the CD138-negative bone marrow sample from that patient. This receptor was identified in a donor at least 40 years old with multiple myeloma. Sequenced: a population of CD138-negative cells sorted from bone marrow. Per the publication, the cell subset or site label means: bone marrow mononuclear cells depleted of CD138+ plasma/myeloma cells by negative magnetic selection.

The nucleotide sequence reads TGTGCCAGCAGTTACTCGGGGGGAAGCGCCCCCACTGAAGCTTTCTTT. This is translated as CASSYSGGSAPTEAFF. This receptor chain uses TRBV6-5 and TRBJ1-1; a tentative D match to TRBD1 spans 5 bases. The CDR3 spans 16 residues, from the cysteine through the phenylalanine. The retained sequence is limited to the CDR3, 48 bases, with the frame set at the first base. Trimming takes 0 bases from V and 4 bases from J, and the germline ends sit 15 bases apart. The germline V gene gives CDR1 as MNHEY and CDR2 as SVGAGI.